The clone carrying this T cell receptor (beta chain) has at least ten counts. What it binds is unknown. The sample comes from a study of naive and memory T cell subsets. Study-wide results and caveats: Tuberculin site TCR excess was interpreted as type IV hypersensitivity infiltration.

The CDR3 is 12 amino acids. Germline V gives CDR1 SQVTM, CDR2 ANQGSEA. V was clipped by 4 bases and J by 5 bases, with 9 bases between them. As for treatment: skin biopsy from PPD injection site in Mantoux-positive individual. An oligonucleotide containing a UMI was ligated to the 3' end of TCR cDNA. The SP2 primer and nested alpha and beta constant region primers amplified ligated cDNA in four rounds. One entry per CDR3 protein, called by TCRdb with MiXCR from the UMI-ligation and nested PCR reads. The table shows tens of thousands of distinct CDR3 sequences, with roughly 6% occurring only once. This material consisted of skin, taken from a tuberculin skin test site. This TCR derives from an adult in good health. The chain couples TRBV29-1 to TRBJ1-3, with D perhaps matching TRBD1 (5 bases). CDR3 amino acids: CSVGRDRNTIYF. CDR3 coding DNA: TGCAGCGTTGGCAGGGATAGAAACACCATATATTTT.